This T cell receptor beta chain was identified in a study of T cell responses to AZD1222 COVID-19 vaccine. Study information: Pooling covered second doses at about 4 or about 12 weeks.

Points from the study as a whole: Donors were chiefly white British, with a greater number of females, and clonal diversity was perhaps underestimated. Scientists sampled the repertoires only once the peak T cell response had passed.

This CDR3 is built from 14 residues. Germline trimming cut 8 bases from V and 7 bases from J; bases unmatched to any gene: 9. Germline lookup yields CDR1 MNHEY and CDR2 SMNVEV (reference sequence). On this clone: Its antigen is as yet unknown.

Sequenced by immunoSEQ multiplex PCR; TCRdb stores in-frame clones only, minus some. The sample gives about 97,000 clones, about 91% of which show up once; around 8.1% is in the top ten. This rearrangement joins TRBV27 to TRBJ2-2, with 8 positions matching TRBD2. The source is an adult in good health. This specimen consisted of peripheral blood, obtained on day 0 of AZD1222 vaccination. CDR3: CASRSGGAGGELFF. The CDR3, as DNA: TGTGCCAGCCGGTCCGGGGGGGCCGGCGGGGAGCTGTTTTTT.